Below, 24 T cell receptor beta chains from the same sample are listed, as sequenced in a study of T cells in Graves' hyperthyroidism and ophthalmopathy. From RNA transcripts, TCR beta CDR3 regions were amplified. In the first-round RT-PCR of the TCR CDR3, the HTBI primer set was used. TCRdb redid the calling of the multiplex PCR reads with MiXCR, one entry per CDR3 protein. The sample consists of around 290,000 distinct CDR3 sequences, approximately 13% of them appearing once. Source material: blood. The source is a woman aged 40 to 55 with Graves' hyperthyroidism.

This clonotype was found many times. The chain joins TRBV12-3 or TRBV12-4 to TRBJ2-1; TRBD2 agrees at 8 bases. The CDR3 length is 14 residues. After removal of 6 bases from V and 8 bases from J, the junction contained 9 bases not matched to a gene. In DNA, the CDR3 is TGTGCCAGCAGCCTAAGGGGCGGGGGGCATGAGCAGTTCTTC. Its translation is CASSLRGGGHEQFF.

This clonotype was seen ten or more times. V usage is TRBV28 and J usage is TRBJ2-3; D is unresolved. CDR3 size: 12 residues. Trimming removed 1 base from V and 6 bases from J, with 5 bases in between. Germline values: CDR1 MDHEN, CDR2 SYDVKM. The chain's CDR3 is CASSLSRDTQYF. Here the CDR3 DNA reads TGTGCCAGCAGTTTATCACGGGATACGCAGTATTTT.

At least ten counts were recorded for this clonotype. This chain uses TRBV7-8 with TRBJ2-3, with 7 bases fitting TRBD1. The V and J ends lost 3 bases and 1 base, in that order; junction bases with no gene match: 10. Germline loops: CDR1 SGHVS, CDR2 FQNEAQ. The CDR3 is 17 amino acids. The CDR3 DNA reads TGTGCCAGCAGCTTCAGGTTACGGACAGGAGGCACAGATACGCAGTATTTT. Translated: CASSFRLRTGGTDTQYF.

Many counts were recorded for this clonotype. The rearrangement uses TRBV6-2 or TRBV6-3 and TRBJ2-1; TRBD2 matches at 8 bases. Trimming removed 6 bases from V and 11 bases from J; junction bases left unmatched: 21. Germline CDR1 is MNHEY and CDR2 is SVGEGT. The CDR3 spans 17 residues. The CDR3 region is CASSGYGAGGPNSKQFF. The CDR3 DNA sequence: TGTGCCAGCAGCGGATATGGGGCGGGAGGCCCAAACTCGAAGCAGTTCTTC.

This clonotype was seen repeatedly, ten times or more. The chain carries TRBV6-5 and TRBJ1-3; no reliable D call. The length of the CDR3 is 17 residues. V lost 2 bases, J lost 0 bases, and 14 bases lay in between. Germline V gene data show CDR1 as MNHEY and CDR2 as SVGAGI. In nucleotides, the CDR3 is TGTGCCAGCAGTTACGAAGGAACGCGGCGCTCTGGAAACACCATATATTTT. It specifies CASSYEGTRRSGNTIYF.

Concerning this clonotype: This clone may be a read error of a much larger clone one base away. For the CDR3, the DNA is TGTGCCAGCAGTTCTACCGGGACAACAACAACCGGGGAGCTGTTTTTT. Amino acids: CASSSTGTTTTGELFF. The rearrangement joins TRBV12-3 or TRBV12-4 to TRBJ2-2; D perhaps matches TRBD1 (6 bases). V was clipped by 4 bases and J by 5 bases, with 17 bases between them. The length of the CDR3 is 16 residues.

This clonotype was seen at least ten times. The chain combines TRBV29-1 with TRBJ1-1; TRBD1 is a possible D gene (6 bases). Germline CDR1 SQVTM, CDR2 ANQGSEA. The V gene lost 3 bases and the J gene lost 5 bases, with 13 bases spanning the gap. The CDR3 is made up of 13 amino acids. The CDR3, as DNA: TGCAGCGTTGAGGGTCCGAGGGGGACTGAAGCTTTCTTT. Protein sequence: CSVEGPRGTEAFF.

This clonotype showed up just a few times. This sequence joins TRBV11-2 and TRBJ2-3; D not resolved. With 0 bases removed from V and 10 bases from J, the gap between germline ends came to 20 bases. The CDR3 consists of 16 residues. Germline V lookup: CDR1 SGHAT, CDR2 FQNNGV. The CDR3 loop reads CASSLDVSLPAQAQYF. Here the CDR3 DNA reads TGTGCCAGCAGCTTAGACGTCTCTCTCCCCGCTCAGGCGCAGTATTTT.

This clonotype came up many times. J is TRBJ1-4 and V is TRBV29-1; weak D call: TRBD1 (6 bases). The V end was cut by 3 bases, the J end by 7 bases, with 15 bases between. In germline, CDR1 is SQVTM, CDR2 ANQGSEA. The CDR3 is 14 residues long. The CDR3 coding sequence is TGCAGCGTTGATAGGAGGACAGTGGGTGAAAAACTGTTTTTT. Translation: CSVDRRTVGEKLFF.

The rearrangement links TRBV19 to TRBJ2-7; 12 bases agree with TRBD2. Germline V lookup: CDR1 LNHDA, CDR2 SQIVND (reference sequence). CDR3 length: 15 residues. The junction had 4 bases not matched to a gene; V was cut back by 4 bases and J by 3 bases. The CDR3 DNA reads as TGTGCCAGTAGTAAGACGACTAGCGGGAGCTACGAGCAGTACTTC. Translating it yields CASSKTTSGSYEQYF. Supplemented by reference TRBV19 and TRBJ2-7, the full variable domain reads DGGITQSPKYLFRKEGQNVTLSCEQNLNHDAMYWYRQDPGQGLRLIYYSQIVNDFQKGDIAEGYSVSREKKESFPLTVTSAQKNPTAFYLCASSKTTSGSYEQYFGPGTRLTVT.

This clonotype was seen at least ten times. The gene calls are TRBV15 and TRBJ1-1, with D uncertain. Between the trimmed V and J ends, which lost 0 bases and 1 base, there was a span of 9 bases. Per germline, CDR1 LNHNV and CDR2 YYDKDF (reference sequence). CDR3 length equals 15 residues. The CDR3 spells CATSRDRLSNTEAFF. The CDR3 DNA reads TGTGCCACCAGCAGAGATAGACTGTCGAACACTGAAGCTTTCTTT.

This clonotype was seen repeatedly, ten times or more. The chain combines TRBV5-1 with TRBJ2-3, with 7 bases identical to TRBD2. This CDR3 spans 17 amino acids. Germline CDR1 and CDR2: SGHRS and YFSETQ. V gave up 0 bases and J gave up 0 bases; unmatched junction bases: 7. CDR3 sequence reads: CASSLVLRGSSTDTQYF. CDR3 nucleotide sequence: TGCGCCAGCAGCTTGGTCTTGCGGGGGAGTAGCACAGATACGCAGTATTTT.

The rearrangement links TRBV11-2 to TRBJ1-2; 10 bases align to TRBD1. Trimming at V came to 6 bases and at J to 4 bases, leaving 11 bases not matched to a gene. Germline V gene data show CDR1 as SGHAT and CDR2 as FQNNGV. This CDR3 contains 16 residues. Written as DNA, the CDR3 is TGTGCCAGCAGTAACGCCGGGACAGGGGCCTCCTATGGCTACACCTTC. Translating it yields CASSNAGTGASYGYTF.

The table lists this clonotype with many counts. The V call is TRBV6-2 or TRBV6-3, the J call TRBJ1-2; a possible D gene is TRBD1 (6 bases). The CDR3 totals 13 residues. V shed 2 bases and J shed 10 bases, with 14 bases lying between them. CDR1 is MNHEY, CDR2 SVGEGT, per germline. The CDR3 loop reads CASSYGGTPLYTF. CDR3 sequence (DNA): TGTGCCAGCAGTTACGGGGGGACACCCCTCTACACCTTC.

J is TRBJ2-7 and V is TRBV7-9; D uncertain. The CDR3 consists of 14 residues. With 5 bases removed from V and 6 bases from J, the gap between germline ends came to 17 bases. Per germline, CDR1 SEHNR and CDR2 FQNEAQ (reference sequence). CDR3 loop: CASSQSTLLSEQYF. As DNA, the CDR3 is TGTGCCAGCAGCCAGTCCACTCTTCTTAGCGAGCAGTACTTC.

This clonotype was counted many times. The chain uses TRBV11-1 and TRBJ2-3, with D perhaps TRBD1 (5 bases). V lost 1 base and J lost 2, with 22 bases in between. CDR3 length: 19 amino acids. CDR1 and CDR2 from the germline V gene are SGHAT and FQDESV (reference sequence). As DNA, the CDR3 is TGTGCCAGCAGCTTAGAACCAAGAGTAGGCACAGGTCTCACAGATACGCAGTATTTT. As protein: CASSLEPRVGTGLTDTQYF.

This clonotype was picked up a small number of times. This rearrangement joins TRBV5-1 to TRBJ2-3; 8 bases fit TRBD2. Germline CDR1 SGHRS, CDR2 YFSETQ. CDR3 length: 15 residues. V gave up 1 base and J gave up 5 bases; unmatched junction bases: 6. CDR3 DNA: TGCGCCAGCAGCTTGACGGGAGGGCCCGGAGATACGCAGTATTTT. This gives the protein CASSLTGGPGDTQYF.

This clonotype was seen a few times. The CDR3 DNA follows: TGTGCCAGTAGTGGACGCCTTAGCAATCAGCCCCAGCATTTT. Protein sequence: CASSGRLSNQPQHF. V gene TRBV19 combines with J gene TRBJ1-5; no definite D call. The germline V gene encodes CDR1 LNHDA and CDR2 SQIVND (reference sequence). The CDR3 sequence is 14 residues long. Trimming cost V 5 bases and J 0 bases, with 8 bases left between them.

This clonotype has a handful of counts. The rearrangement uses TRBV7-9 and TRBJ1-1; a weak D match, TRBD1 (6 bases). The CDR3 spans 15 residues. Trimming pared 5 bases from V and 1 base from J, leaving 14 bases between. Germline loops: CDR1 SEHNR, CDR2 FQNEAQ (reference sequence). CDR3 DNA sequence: TGTGCCAGCAGCCCCACGGGGGCCAAGAACACTGAAGCTTTCTTT. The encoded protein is CASSPTGAKNTEAFF.

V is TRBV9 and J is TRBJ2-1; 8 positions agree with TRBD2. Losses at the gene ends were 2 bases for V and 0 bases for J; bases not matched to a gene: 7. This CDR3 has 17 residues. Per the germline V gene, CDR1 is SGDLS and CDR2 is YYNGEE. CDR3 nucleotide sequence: TGTGCCAGCAGCGTTCGTTTCAGCGGGAGCTCCTACAATGAGCAGTTCTTC. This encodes CASSVRFSGSSYNEQFF.

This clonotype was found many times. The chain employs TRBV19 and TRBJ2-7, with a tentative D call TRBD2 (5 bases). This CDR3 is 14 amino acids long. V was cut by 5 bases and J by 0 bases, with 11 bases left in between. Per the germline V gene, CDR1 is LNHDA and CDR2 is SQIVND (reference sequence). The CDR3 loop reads CASSEGLNSYEQYF. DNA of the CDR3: TGTGCCAGTAGTGAGGGTCTGAACTCCTACGAGCAGTACTTC.

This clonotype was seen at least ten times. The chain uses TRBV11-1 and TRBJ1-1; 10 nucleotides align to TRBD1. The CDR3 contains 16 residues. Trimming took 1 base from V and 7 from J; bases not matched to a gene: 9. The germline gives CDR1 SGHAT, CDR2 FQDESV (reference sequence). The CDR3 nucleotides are TGTGCCAGCAGCTTAGGGACAGGGGGGCTTGGAGTTGAAGCTTTCTTT. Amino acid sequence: CASSLGTGGLGVEAFF.

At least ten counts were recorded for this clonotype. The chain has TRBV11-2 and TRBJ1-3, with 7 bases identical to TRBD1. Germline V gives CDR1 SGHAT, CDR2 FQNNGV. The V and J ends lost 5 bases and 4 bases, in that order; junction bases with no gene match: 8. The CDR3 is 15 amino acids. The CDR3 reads CASSPLRGFGNTIYF. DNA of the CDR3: TGTGCCAGCAGCCCCCTCAGGGGGTTCGGAAACACCATATATTTT.

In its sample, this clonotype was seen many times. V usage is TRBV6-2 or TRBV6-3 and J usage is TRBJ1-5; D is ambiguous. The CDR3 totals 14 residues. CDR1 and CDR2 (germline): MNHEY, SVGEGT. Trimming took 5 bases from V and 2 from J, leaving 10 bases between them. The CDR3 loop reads CASSPYNGNQPQHF. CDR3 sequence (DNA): TGTGCCAGCAGTCCCTACAATGGCAATCAGCCCCAGCATTTT.